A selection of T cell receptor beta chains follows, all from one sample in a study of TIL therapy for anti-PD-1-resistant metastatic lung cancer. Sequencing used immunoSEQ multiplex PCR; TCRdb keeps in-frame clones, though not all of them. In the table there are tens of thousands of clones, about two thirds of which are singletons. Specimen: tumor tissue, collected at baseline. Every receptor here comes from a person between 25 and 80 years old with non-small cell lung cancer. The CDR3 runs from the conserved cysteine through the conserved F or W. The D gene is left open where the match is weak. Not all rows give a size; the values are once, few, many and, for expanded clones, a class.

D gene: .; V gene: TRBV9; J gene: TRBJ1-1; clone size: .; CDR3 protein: CASSVGLGVTDTEAFF; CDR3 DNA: TGTGCCAGCAGCGTAGGCCTCGGGGTAACAGACACTGAAGCTTTCTTT
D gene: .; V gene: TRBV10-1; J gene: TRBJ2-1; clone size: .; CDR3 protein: CASSESGYEQFF; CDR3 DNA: TGCGCCAGCAGTGAGTCGGGGTACGAGCAGTTCTTC
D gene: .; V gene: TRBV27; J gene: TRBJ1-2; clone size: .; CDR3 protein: CASSLSEGGYGYTF; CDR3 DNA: TGTGCCAGCAGTTTATCGGAGGGGGGCTATGGCTACACCTTC
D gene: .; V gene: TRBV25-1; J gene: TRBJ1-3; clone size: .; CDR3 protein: CASSDSGGTGNTIYF; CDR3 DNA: TGTGCCAGCAGTGATTCCGGGGGAACTGGAAACACCATATATTTT
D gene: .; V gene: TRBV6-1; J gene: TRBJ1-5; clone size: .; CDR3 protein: CASSEKINQPQHF; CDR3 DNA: TGTGCCAGCAGTGAAAAGATCAATCAGCCCCAGCATTTT
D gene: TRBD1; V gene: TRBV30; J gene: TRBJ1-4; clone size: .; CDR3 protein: CAWSATDRVEKLFF; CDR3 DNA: TGTGCCTGGAGTGCTACGGACAGGGTGGAAAAACTGTTTTTT
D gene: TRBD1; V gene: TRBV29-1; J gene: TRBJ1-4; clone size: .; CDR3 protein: CSVRGQEREKLFF; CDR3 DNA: TGCAGCGTTAGGGGGCAAGAGCGTGAAAAACTGTTTTTT
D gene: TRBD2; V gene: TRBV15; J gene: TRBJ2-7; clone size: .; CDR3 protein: CATSRGTRGAASGRARGEQYF; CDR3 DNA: TGTGCCACCAGCAGGGGGACAAGGGGCGCCGCTAGCGGGAGGGCCAGGGGCGAGCAGTACTTC
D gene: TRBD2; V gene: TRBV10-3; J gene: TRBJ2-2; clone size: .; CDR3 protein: CAISEAGVTGELFF; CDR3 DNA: TGTGCCATCAGTGAGGCGGGGGTTACCGGGGAGCTGTTTTTT
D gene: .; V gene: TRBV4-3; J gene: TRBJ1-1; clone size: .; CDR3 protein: CASSPGQFNTEAFF; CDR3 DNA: TGCGCCAGCAGCCCCGGACAGTTTAACACTGAAGCTTTCTTT
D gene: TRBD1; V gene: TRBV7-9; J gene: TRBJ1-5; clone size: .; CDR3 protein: CASSSGQGVYSNQPQHF; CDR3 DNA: TGTGCCAGCAGCTCAGGACAGGGGGTGTATAGCAATCAGCCCCAGCATTTT
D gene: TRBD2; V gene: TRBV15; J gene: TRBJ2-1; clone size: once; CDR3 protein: CATTKGLAGVTEQFF; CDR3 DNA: TGTGCCACCACCAAGGGACTAGCGGGAGTTACTGAGCAGTTCTTC
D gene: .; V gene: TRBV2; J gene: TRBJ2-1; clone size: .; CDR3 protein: CASSEDTGIPWDEQFF; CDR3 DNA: TGTGCCAGCAGTGAAGATACAGGAATCCCATGGGATGAGCAGTTCTTC
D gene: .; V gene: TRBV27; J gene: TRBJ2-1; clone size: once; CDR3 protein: CASSYAVYNEQFF; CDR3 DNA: TGTGCCAGCAGTTATGCGGTGTACAATGAGCAGTTCTTC
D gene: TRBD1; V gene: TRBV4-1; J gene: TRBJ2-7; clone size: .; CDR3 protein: CASSLTGGSYEQYF; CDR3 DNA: TGCGCCAGCAGCCTGACAGGGGGATCCTACGAGCAGTACTTC
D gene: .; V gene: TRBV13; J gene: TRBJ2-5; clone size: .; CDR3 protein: CASSLKGGGKETQYF; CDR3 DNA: TGTGCCAGCAGCTTAAAGGGAGGGGGAAAAGAGACCCAGTACTTC
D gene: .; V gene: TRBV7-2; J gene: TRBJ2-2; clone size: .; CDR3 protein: CASSLKEELFF; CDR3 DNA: TGTGCCAGCAGCTTAAAGGAAGAGCTGTTTTTT
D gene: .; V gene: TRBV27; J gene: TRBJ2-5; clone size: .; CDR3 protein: CASSFGVQETQYF; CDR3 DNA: TGTGCCAGCAGTTTCGGCGTCCAAGAGACCCAGTACTTC
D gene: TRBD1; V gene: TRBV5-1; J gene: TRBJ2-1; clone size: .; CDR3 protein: CASSPVGQGAENEQFF; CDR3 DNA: TGCGCCAGCAGCCCCGTGGGACAGGGGGCAGAGAATGAGCAGTTCTTC
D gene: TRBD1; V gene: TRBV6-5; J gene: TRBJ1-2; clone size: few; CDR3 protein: CASSPDRGAYGYTF; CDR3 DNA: TGTGCCAGCAGTCCGGACAGGGGAGCCTATGGCTACACCTTC
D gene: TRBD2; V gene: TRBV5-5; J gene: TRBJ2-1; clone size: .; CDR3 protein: CASSSGTSASRGRDEQFF; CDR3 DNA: TGTGCCAGCAGCTCCGGGACTAGCGCGTCTCGGGGCCGTGATGAGCAGTTCTTC
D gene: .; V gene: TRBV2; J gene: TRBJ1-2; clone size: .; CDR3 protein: CASSEDEGLRGYTF; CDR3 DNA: TGTGCCAGCAGTGAAGACGAAGGACTACGGGGCTACACCTTC
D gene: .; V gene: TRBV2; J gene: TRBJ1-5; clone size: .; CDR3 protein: CASSESPGHLSNQPQHF; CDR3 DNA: TGTGCCAGCAGTGAATCGCCCGGACACCTTAGCAATCAGCCCCAGCATTTT
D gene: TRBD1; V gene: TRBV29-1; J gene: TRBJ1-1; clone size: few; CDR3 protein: CSVERQGGNTEAFF; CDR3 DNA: TGCAGCGTTGAACGACAGGGGGGGAACACTGAAGCTTTCTTT
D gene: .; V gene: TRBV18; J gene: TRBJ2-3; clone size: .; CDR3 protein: CASSPAGDTQYF; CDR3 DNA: TGTGCCAGCTCACCAGCGGGGGATACGCAGTATTTT
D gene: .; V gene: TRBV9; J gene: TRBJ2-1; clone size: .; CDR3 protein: CASSVATLGNNEQFF; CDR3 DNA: TGTGCCAGCAGCGTAGCAACGTTGGGGAATAATGAGCAGTTCTTC
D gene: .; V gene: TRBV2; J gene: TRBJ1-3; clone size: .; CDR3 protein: CASSPESLFGNTIYF; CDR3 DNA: TGTGCCAGCAGTCCGGAAAGCCTTTTTGGAAACACCATATATTTT
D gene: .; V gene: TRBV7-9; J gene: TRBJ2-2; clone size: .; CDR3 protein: CASSLGGLGIGGELFF; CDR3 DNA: TGTGCCAGCAGCTTAGGAGGTTTAGGAATCGGCGGGGAGCTGTTTTTT
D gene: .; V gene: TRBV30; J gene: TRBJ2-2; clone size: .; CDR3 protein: CAWSVRTGELFF; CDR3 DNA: TGTGCCTGGAGTGTTAGAACCGGGGAGCTGTTTTTT
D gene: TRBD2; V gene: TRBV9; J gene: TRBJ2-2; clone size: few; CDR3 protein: CASSVATSYTGELFF; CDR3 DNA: TGTGCCAGCAGCGTGGCGACTAGCTACACCGGGGAGCTGTTTTTT
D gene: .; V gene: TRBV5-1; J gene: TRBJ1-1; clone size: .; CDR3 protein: CASSLSWGTEAFF; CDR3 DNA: TGCGCCAGCAGCTTGAGTTGGGGCACTGAAGCTTTCTTT
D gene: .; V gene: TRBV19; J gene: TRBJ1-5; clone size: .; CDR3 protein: CASSLQSHQPQHF; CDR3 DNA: TGTGCCAGTAGTCTTCAGTCCCATCAGCCCCAGCATTTT
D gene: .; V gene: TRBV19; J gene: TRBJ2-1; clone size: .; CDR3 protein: CASSILNRNEQFF; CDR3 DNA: TGTGCCAGTAGTATCCTAAACAGGAATGAGCAGTTCTTC
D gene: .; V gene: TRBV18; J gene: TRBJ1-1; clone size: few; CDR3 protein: CASSDPRVKAGYTEAFF; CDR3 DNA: TGTGCCAGCTCAGACCCCAGGGTCAAGGCGGGGTACACTGAAGCTTTCTTT
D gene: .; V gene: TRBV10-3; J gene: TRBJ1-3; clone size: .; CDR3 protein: CAISGGTTEEPRSGNTIYF; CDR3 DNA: TGTGCCATCAGTGGAGGGACGACGGAAGAACCTCGCTCTGGAAACACCATATATTTT
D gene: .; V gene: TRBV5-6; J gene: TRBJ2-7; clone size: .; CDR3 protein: CASSLITGIMVEQYF; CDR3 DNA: TGTGCCAGCAGCTTGATTACGGGTATAATGGTCGAGCAGTACTTC
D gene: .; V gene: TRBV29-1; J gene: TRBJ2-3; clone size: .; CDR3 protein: CSVTGIYTDTQYF; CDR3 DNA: TGCAGCGTTACCGGGATTTACACAGATACGCAGTATTTT
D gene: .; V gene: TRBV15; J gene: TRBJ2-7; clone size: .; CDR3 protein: CATSRDRAPSAVYEQYF; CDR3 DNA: TGTGCCACCAGCAGAGATCGGGCCCCATCAGCCGTTTACGAGCAGTACTTC
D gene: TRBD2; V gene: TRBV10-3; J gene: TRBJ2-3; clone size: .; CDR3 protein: CAISEEWTSGSMDTQYF; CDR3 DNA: TGTGCCATCAGTGAGGAGTGGACTAGCGGGAGTATGGATACGCAGTATTTT
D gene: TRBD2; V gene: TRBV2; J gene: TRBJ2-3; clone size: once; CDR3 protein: CASSDSDSGGEETDTQYF; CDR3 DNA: TGTGCCAGCAGTGATTCGGATAGCGGGGGCGAAGAGACAGATACGCAGTATTTT
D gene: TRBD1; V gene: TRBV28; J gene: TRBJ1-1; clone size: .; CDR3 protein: CASSLSTGGTEAFF; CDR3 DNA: TGTGCCAGCAGTTTATCGACAGGGGGCACTGAAGCTTTCTTT
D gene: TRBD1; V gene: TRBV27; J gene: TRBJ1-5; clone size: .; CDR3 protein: CASSTQGLGNQPQHF; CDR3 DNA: TGTGCCAGCAGTACACAGGGGTTAGGCAATCAGCCCCAGCATTTT
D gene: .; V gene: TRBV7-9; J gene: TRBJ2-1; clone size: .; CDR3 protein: CASSLGAGYNEQFF; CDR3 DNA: TGTGCCAGCAGCTTAGGCGCGGGATACAATGAGCAGTTCTTC
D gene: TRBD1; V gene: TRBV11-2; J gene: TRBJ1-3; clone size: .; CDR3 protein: CASSPEAGGNGNTIYF; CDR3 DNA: TGTGCCAGCAGCCCAGAAGCAGGGGGCAATGGAAACACCATATATTTT
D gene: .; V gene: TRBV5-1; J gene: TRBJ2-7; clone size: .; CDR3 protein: CASSLGAGSYEQYF; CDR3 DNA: TGCGCCAGCAGCTTGGGGGCAGGATCCTACGAGCAGTACTTC
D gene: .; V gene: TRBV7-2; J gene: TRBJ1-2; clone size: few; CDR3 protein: CASSPPSGFGGYTF; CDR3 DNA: TGTGCCAGCAGCCCCCCCTCGGGGTTCGGTGGCTACACCTTC
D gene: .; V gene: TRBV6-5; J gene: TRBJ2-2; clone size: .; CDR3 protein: CASSYVGELFF; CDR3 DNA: TGTGCCAGCAGTTACGTAGGGGAGCTGTTTTTT
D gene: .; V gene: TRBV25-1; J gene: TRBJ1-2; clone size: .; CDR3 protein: CASRGGELRGYTF; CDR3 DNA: TGTGCCAGCAGGGGGGGGGAGCTACGCGGCTACACCTTC
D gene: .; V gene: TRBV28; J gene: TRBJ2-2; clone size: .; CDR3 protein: CASSLLFGELFF; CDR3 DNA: TGTGCCAGCAGTCTCCTTTTCGGGGAGCTGTTTTTT
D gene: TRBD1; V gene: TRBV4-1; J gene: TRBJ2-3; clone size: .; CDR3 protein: CASSHGQGARADTQYF; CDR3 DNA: TGCGCCAGCAGCCACGGACAGGGGGCGAGGGCAGATACGCAGTATTTT
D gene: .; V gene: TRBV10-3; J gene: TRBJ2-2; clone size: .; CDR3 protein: CAISESDGGRTGELFF; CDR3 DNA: TGTGCCATCAGTGAGTCGGACGGGGGCCGAACCGGGGAGCTGTTTTTT
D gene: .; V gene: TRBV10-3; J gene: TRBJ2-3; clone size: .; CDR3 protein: CATPRVRIPDTQYF; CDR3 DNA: TGTGCCACCCCCCGGGTGAGGATCCCAGATACGCAGTATTTT
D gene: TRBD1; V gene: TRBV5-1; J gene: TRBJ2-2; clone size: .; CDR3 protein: CASSIGTGYTGELFF; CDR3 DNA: TGCGCCAGCAGCATCGGGACAGGGTACACCGGGGAGCTGTTTTTT
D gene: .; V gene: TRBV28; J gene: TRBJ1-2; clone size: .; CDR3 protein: CASSLTKVLGYGYTF; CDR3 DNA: TGTGCCAGCAGTTTAACTAAAGTCCTTGGGTATGGCTACACCTTC
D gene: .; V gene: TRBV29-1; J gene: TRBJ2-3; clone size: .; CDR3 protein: CSVEDPLGTQYF; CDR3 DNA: TGCAGCGTTGAAGACCCCCTGGGTACGCAGTATTTT